This TCR beta chain was sequenced for a study of blood T cell repertoires in COVID-19. Study as a whole: Samples came from the United States, Italy and Spain, spanning acute and convalescent COVID-19. Sources were T cells, B-cell-depleted T cells, or PBMCs; the material itself was cDNA or gDNA.

Patients in Seattle were enrolled during active infection, then followed longitudinally. J gave up 6 bases and V 0 bases, and 1 base lay outside the gene matches. CDR1 and CDR2 from the germline V gene are SEHNR and FQNEAQ (reference sequence). The CDR3 loop spans 14 amino acids. Authors' methods: Quantification of nucleated cells was approximated via reference gene primer amplification. The protocol was immunoSEQ multiplex PCR, while the TCRdb copy is restricted to in-frame clones and leaves out a portion. The V and J calls and clone size were taken over from that table, and D and trimming were inferred from the DNA. The table has some 290,000 clones, 89% seen once.

V gene TRBV7-9 combines with J gene TRBJ2-1; 8 nucleotides align to TRBD2. Material for sequencing was peripheral blood. This clonotype was obtained from a woman aged 30 to 39 with COVID-19, enrolled during active disease. CDR3 amino acids: CASSLAGTSNEQFF. As DNA, the CDR3 is TGTGCCAGCAGCTTAGCGGGGACTAGCAATGAGCAGTTCTTC.